This T cell receptor beta chain was captured by sequencing in a study of T-cell reconstitution after alpha-beta-depleted transplantation in children. Unique molecular identifiers were built into the TCRbeta library. TCRdb re-derived calls from the PCR reads in MiXCR, one entry per CDR3 protein. The data show some 26,000 distinct CDR3 sequences, with 15% to 20% seen just once and 35% to 45% held by the top ten. Overall study results and limits: One year after transplant, T-cell counts and diversity came mostly from newly produced T cells.

Turning to this clonotype: Its antigen is currently unknown.

The source was PBMCs, mostly from graft donor cells, collected 60 days after TCRalphabeta/CD19-depleted stem cell transplant. This clonotype was sampled from a male patient between 2 and 9 years old who had a stem cell transplant for acute lymphoblastic leukemia, so the T cells may come from the graft donor.

This chain's CDR3 is CSASRVDTEAFF. For the CDR3, the DNA is TGCAGTGCTAGCAGGGTTGACACTGAAGCTTTCTTT. The V gene is TRBV20-1, the J gene TRBJ1-1; tentatively, D is TRBD1 (5 bases). V was shortened by 3 bases and J by 3 bases, with 8 bases between the two germline ends. Germline assignment: CDR1 DFQATT and CDR2 SNEGSKA (reference sequence). This CDR3 spans 12 amino acids.